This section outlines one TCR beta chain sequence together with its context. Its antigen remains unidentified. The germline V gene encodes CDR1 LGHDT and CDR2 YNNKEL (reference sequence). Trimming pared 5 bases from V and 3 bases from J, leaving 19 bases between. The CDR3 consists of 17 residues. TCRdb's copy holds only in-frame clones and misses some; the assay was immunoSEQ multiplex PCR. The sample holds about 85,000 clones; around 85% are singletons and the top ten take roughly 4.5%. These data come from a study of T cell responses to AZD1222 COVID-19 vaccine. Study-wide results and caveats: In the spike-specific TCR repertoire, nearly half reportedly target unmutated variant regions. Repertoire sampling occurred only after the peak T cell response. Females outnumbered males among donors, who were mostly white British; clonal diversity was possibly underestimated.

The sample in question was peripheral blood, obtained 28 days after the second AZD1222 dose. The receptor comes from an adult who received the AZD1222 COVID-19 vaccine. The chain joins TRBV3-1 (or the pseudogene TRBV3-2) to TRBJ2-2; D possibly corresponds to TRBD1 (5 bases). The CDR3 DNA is TGTGCCAGCAGCAAAAAGGGTACAAGGGGTGACACCGGGGAGCTGTTTTTT. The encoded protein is CASSKKGTRGDTGELFF.